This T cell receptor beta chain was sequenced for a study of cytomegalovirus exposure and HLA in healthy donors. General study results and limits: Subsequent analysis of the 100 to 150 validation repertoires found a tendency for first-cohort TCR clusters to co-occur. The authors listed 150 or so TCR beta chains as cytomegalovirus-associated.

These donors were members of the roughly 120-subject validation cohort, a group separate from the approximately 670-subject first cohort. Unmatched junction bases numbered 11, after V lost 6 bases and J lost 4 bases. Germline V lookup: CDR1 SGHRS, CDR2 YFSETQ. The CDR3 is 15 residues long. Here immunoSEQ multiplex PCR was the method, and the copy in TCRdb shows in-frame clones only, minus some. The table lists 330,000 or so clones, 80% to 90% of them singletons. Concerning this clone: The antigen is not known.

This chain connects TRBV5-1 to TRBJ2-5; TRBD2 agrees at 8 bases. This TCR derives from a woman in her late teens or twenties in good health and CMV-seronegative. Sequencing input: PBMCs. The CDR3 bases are TGCGCCAGCACCTCCGGGAGGGGGATGGGAGAGACCCAGTACTTC. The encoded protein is CASTSGRGMGETQYF.